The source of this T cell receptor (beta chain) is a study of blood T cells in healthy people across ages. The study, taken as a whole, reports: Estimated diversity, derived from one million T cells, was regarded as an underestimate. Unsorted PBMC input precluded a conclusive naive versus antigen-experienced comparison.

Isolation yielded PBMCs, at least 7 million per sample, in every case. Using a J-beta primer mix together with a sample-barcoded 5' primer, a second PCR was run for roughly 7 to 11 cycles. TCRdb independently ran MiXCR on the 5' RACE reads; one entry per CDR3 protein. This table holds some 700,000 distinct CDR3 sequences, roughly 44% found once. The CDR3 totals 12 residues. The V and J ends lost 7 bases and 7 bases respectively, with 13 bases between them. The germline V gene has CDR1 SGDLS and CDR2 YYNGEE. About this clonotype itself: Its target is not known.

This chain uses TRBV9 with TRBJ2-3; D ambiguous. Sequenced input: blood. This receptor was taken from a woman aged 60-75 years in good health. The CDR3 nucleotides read TGTGCCAGCGCACCCCCTAGACATACGCAGTATTTT. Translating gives CASAPPRHTQYF. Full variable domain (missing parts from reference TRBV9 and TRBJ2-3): DSGVTQTPKHLITATGQRVTLRCSPRSGDLSVYWYQQSLDQGLQFLIQYYNGEERAKGNILERFSAQQFPDLHSELNLSSLELGDSALYFCASAPPRHTQYFGPGTRLTVL.